This TCR beta chain was sequenced in a study of blood T cell repertoires in COVID-19. At the level of the study: Acute-phase and convalescent COVID-19 samples originated in the United States, Italy and Spain. PBMCs, B-cell-depleted T cells, or T cells provided the cDNA or gDNA that made up the material.

This clone was seen more than once but under ten times. Germline loops: CDR1 SGDLS, CDR2 YYNGEE. V gave up 0 bases and J gave up 4 bases, with 4 bases separating them. The CDR3 sequence is 13 residues long. Per the authors' pipeline: Amplified reference gene primers provided the basis for estimating nucleated cell counts. Only in-frame clones appear in the TCRdb table, and some are missing; sequencing was by immunoSEQ multiplex PCR. V, J and clone size are those of that table, while D and trimming were read from the DNA. The table has some 60,000 clones, roughly 80% seen once. The chain recombines TRBV9 with TRBJ1-4, with unresolved D. The specimen was peripheral blood. The receptor was derived from a human donor in a cohort sampled during active COVID-19. In DNA form, the CDR3 reads TGTGCCAGCAGCGTAGACAGTAATGAAAAACTGTTTTTT. Translated, it gives CASSVDSNEKLFF.